The 4 T cell receptor beta chains below were found in one sample sequenced in a study of cytomegalovirus exposure and HLA in healthy donors. Vbeta (60) and Jbeta (13) primers were used in the PCR. Profiled with immunoSEQ multiplex PCR; TCRdb holds only in-frame clones, not every one. The data show over 150,000 clones, with 75% to 90% seen just once and 6% to 7.5% held by the top ten. The material sequenced was PBMCs. These receptors originate from a man aged 25 to 45 in good health and CMV-seropositive.

The V and J genes are TRBV7-2 and TRBJ1-2; TRBD1 aligns across 9 bases. V trimming: 4 bases; J trimming: 4 bases; junction bases outside the gene matches: 4. Germline CDR1 is SGHTA and CDR2 is FQGNSA. This CDR3 has 14 residues. CDR3 DNA sequence: TGTGCCAGCAGCTCGGGACAGGGTCCCTATGGCTACACCTTC. Its protein product is CASSSGQGPYGYTF.

This clone was seen a handful of times. CDR3 coding DNA: TGCGCCAGCAGCTTGGTTATCTCTGGGGCCAACGTCCTGACTTTC. Translation gives CASSLVISGANVLTF. This rearrangement joins TRBV5-1 to TRBJ2-6; D is unresolved. CDR1 is SGHRS, CDR2 YFSETQ, per germline. CDR3 length: 15 residues. V was cut by 0 bases and J by 0 bases, with 4 bases left in between.

The J gene is TRBJ2-5, the V gene TRBV4-1, with 11 nucleotides matching TRBD1. CDR1 is MGHRA and CDR2 is YSYEKL in the germline V gene. Trimming cost V 0 bases and J 5 bases; bases outside gene matches: 8. CDR3 length: 17 residues. DNA for the CDR3: TGCGCCAGCAGCCAAGAAGGACAGGGGGCGCCTTGGGAGACCCAGTACTTC. Its protein is CASSQEGQGAPWETQYF.

This clone was recorded once. This rearrangement joins TRBV10-3 to TRBJ2-7; maybe TRBD2 (7 bases). Germline assignment: CDR1 ENHRY and CDR2 SYGVKD. The V end was cut by 3 bases, the J end by 1 base, with 16 bases between. The CDR3 extends over 16 amino acids. The CDR3 loop is CAISDSGGLRSYEQYF. Written as DNA, the CDR3 is TGTGCCATCAGTGACTCGGGGGGCTTGAGGTCCTACGAGCAGTACTTC.